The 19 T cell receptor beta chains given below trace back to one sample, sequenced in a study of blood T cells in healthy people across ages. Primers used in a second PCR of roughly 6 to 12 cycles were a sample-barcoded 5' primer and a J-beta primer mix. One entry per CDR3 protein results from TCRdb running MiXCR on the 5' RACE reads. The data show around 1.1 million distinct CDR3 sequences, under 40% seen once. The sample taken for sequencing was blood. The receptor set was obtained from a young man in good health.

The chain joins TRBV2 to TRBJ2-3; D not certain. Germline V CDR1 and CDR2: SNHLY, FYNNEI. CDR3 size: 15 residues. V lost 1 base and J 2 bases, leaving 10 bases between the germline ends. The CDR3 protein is CASSEGTLATDTQYF. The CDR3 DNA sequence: TGTGCCAGCAGTGAAGGGACGTTGGCCACAGATACGCAGTATTTT. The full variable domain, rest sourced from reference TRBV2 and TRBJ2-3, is EPEVTQTPSHQVTQMGQEVILRCVPISNHLYFYWYRQILGQKVEFLVSFYNNEISEKSEIFDDQFSVERPDGSNFTLKIRSTKLEDSAMYFCASSEGTLATDTQYFGPGTRLTVL.

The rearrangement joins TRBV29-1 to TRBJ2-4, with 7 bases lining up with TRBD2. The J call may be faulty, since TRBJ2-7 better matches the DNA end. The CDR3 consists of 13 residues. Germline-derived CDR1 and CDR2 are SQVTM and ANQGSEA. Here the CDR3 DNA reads TGCAGCGTTGTAAGCAGGGAGGGACTCGAGCAGTACTTC. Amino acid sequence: CSVVSREGLEQYF.

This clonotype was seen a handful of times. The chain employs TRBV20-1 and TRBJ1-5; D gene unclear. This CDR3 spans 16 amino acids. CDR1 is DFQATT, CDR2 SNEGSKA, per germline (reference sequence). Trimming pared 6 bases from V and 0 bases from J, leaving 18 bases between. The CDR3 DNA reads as TGCAGTGCGCGGTTGAGTTCGTCGGGTAGCAATCAGCCCCAGCATTTT. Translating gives CSARLSSSGSNQPQHF.

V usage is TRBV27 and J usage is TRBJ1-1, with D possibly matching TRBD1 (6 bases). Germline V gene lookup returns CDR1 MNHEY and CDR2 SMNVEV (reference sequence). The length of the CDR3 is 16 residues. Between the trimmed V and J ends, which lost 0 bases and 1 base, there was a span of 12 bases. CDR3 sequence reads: CASSLSGGRANTEAFF. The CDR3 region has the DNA TGTGCCAGCAGTTTATCTGGGGGCAGGGCGAACACTGAAGCTTTCTTT.

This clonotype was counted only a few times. The CDR3 nucleotides read TGTGCCAGCAGCGTAGGGGACAATAATGAAAAACTGTTTTTT. Translating it yields CASSVGDNNEKLFF. This sequence joins TRBV9 and TRBJ1-4; D may be TRBD1 (6 bases). Per germline, CDR1 SGDLS and CDR2 YYNGEE. This CDR3 has 14 residues. V was shortened by 0 bases and J by 4 bases, with 7 bases between the two germline ends.

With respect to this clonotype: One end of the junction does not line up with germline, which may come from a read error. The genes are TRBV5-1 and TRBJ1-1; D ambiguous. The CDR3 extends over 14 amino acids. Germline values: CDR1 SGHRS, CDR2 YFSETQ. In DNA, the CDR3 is TGCGCCAGCAGCTTGGCAGGAGAGAACGCTGAAGCTTTCTTT. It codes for CASSLAGENAEAFF.

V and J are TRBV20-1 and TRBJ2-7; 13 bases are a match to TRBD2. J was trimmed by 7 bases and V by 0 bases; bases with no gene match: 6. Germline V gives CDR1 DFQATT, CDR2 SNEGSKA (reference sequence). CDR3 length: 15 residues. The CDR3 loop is CSARDRLAGGYEQYF. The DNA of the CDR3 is TGCAGTGCTAGAGACCGACTAGCGGGGGGATATGAGCAGTACTTC.

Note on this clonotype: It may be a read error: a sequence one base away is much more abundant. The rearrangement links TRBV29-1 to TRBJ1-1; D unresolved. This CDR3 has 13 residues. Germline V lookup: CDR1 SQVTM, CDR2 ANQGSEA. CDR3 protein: CSVSTGMNSEAFF. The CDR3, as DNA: TGCAGCGTCTCTACGGGAATGAACTCTGAAGCTTTCTTT.

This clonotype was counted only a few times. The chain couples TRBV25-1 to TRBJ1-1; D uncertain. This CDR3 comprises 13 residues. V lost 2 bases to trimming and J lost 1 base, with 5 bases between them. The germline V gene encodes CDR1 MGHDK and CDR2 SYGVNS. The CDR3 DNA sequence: TGTGCCAGCAGTGAACTCTCGAACACTGAAGCTTTCTTT. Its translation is CASSELSNTEAFF. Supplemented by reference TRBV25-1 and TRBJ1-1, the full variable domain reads EADIYQTPRYLVIGTGKKITLECSQTMGHDKMYWYQQDPGMELHLIHYSYGVNSTEKGDLSSESTVSRIRTEHFPLTLESARPSHTSQYLCASSELSNTEAFFGQGTRLTVV.

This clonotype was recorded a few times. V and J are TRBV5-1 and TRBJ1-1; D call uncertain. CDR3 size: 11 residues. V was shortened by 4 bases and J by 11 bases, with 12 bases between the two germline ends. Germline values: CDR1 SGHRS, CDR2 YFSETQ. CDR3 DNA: TGCGCCAGCAGCATCGGAGGCGTCGCTTTCTTT. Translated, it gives CASSIGGVAFF.

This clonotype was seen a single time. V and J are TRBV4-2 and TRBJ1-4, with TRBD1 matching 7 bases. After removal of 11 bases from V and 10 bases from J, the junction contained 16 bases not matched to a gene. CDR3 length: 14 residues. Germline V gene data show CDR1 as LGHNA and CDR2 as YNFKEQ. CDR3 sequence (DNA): TGTGCCGGGTCCCAGGGGGATGGAGTGGGAAAACTGTTTTTT. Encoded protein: CAGSQGDGVGKLFF.

The CDR3 here is CSAPIAGNTDTQYF. CDR3 DNA sequence: TGCAGTGCTCCAATTGCGGGGAACACAGATACGCAGTATTTT. V and J are TRBV20-1 and TRBJ2-3; TRBD2 might be the D (6 bases). V was cut by 5 bases and J by 2 bases, with 14 bases left in between. Germline V gene lookup returns CDR1 DFQATT and CDR2 SNEGSKA (reference sequence). This CDR3 comprises 14 residues.

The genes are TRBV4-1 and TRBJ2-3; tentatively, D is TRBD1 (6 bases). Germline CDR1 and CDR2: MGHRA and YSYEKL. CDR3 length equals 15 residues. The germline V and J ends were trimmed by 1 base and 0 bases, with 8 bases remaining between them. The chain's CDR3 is CASSQVTGSTDTQYF. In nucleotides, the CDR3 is TGCGCCAGCAGCCAAGTTACAGGGAGCACAGATACGCAGTATTTT.

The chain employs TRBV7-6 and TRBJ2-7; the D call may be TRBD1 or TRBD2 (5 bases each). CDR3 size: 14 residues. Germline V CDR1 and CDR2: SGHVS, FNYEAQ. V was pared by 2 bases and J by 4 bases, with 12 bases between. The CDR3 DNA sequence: TGTGCCAGCAGCTTACAGGGTGGAGGATACGAGCAGTACTTC. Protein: CASSLQGGGYEQYF.

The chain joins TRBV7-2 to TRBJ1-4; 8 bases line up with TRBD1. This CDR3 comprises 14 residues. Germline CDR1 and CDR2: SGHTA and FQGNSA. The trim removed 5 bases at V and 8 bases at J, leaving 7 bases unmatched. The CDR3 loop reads CASSLDRGEEKLFF. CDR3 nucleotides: TGTGCCAGCAGCCTCGACAGGGGTGAGGAAAAACTGTTTTTT.

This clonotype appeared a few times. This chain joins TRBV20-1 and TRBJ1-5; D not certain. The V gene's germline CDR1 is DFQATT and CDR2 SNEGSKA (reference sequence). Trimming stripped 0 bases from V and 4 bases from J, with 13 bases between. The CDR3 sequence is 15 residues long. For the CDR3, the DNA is TGCAGTGCTAGAGATACCCTAGCAATAAATCAGCCCCAGCATTTT. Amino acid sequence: CSARDTLAINQPQHF.

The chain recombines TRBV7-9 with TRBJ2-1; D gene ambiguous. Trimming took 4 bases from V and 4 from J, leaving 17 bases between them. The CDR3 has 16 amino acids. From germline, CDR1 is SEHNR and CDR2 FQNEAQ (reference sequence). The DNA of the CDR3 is TGTGCCAGCAGCTACACTGAAGCCAGACCATACAATGAGCAGTTCTTC. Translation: CASSYTEARPYNEQFF. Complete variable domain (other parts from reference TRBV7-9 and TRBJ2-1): DTGVSQNPRHKITKRGQNVTFRCDPISEHNRLYWYRQTLGQGPEFLTYFQNEAQLEKSRLLSDRFSAERPKGSFSTLEIQRTEQGDSAMYLCASSYTEARPYNEQFFGPGTRLTVL.

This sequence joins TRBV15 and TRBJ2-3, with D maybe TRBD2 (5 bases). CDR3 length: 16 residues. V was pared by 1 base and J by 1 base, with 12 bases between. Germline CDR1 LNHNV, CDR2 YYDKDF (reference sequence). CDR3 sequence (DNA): TGTGCCACCAGCAGAGTCAGGTTTAGCGGCACAGATACGCAGTATTTT. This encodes CATSRVRFSGTDTQYF.

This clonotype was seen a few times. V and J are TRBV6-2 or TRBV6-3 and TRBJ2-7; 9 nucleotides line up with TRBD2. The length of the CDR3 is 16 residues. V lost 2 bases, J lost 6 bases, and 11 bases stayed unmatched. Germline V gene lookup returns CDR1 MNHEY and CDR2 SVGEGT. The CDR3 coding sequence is TGTGCCAGCAGTTACCGTCTACCGGGACTAGCAATCGAGCAGTACTTC. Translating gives CASSYRLPGLAIEQYF.